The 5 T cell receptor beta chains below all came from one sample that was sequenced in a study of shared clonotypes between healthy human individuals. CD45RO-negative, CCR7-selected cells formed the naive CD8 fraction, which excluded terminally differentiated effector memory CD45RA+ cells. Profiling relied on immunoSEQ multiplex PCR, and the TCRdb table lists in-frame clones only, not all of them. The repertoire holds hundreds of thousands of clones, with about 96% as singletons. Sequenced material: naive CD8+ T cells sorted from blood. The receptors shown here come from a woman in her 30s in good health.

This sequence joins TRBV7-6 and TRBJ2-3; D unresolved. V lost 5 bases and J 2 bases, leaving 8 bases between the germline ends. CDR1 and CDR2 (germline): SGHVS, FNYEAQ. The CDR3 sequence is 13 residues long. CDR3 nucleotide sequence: TGTGCCAGCAGCCCGAGTTCCACAGATACGCAGTATTTT. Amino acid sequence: CASSPSSTDTQYF.

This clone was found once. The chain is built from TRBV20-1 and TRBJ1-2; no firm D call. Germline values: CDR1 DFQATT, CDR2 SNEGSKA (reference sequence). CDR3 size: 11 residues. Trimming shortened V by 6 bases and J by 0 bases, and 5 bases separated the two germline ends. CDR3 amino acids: CSAEANYGYTF. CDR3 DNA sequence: TGCAGTGCCGAGGCTAACTATGGCTACACCTTC.

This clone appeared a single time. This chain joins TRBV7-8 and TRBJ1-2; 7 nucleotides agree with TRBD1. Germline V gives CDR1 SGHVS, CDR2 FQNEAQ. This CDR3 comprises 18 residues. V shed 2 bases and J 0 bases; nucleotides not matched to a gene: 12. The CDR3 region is CASSLYSGLGQSNYGYTF. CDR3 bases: TGTGCCAGCAGCTTATACTCCGGTTTGGGACAGTCTAACTATGGCTACACCTTC.

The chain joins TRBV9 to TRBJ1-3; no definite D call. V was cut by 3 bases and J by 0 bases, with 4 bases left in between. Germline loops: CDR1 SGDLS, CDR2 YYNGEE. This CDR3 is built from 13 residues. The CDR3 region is CASSAPSGNTIYF. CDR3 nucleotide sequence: TGTGCCAGCAGCGCCCCCTCTGGAAACACCATATATTTT.

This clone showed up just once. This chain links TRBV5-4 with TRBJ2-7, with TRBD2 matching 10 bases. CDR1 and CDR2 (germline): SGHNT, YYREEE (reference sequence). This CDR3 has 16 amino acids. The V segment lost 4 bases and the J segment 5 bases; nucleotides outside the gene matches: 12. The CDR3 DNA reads TGTGCCAGCAGCCCTCGTAGCGGGGGGAGAGGGCACGAGCAGTACTTC. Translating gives CASSPRSGGRGHEQYF. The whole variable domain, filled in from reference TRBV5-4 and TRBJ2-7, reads ETGVTQSPTHLIKTRGQQVTLRCSSQSGHNTVSWYQQALGQGPQFIFQYYREEENGRGNFPPRFSGLQFPNYSSELNVNALELDDSALYLCASSPRSGGRGHEQYFGPGTRLTVT.